These 30 T cell receptor beta chains came from one sample sequenced in a study of cytomegalovirus exposure and HLA in healthy donors. PCR amplification relied on 60 Vbeta primers (plus 13 Jbeta primers). This table comes from immunoSEQ multiplex PCR, and its TCRdb copy is limited to in-frame clones, with some not included. Its table records approximately 110,000 clones. Source material: PBMCs. The receptor source for this set is a man aged 40-49 years in good health and CMV-seronegative.

As to this clone: The sample has other DNA sequences that encode this CDR3 too. This chain links TRBV10-3 with TRBJ2-7, with 11 bases fitting TRBD2. The trim removed 6 bases at V and 0 bases at J, leaving 4 bases unmatched. The CDR3 runs 15 residues. In germline, CDR1 is ENHRY, CDR2 SYGVKD. As DNA, the CDR3 is TGTGCCATCAGGGGGACTAGCGGAACCTCCTACGAGCAGTACTTC. The encoded protein is CAIRGTSGTSYEQYF.

The chain is built from TRBV29-1 and TRBJ2-1; 12 nucleotides align to TRBD2. J lost 9 bases, V lost 5 bases, and 11 bases had no gene match. CDR3 size: 15 residues. Germline V CDR1 and CDR2: SQVTM, ANQGSEA. CDR3 region: CSVSMTSGRDGEQFF. CDR3 nucleotide sequence: TGCAGCGTTTCAATGACTAGCGGGAGAGATGGTGAGCAGTTCTTC.

The chain is built from TRBV5-1 and TRBJ2-1; a weak D match, TRBD2 (6 bases). The CDR3 has 14 amino acids. CDR1 is SGHRS and CDR2 is YFSETQ in the germline V gene. V was clipped by 3 bases and J by 4 bases, with 11 bases between them. CDR3 in amino acids: CASSSGLQYNEQFF. The DNA for the CDR3 is TGCGCCAGCAGCTCGGGACTTCAATACAATGAGCAGTTCTTC.

V and J are TRBV6-4 and TRBJ2-7; a possible D gene is TRBD1 (6 bases). The CDR3 consists of 17 residues. Germline V gene data show CDR1 as MRHNA and CDR2 as SNTAGT. Trimming stripped 2 bases from V and 0 bases from J, with 17 bases between. CDR3 nucleotide sequence: TGTGCCAGCAGTGACCGATCAGGACAGCCCAACTCCTACGAGCAGTACTTC. Amino acid sequence: CASSDRSGQPNSYEQYF.

The chain is built from TRBV29-1 and TRBJ1-4; 9 bases align to TRBD1. CDR1 is SQVTM and CDR2 is ANQGSEA in the germline V gene. The junction had 17 bases not matched to a gene; V was cut back by 7 bases and J by 11 bases. The CDR3 is 15 amino acids. The CDR3, as DNA: TGCAGCGCTACACAACCAGGGACAGGGAGCTGGAAACTGTTTTTT. Residues: CSATQPGTGSWKLFF.

The chain has TRBV9 and TRBJ2-1; 7 bases agree with TRBD2. V shed 0 bases and J 0 bases; nucleotides not matched to a gene: 6. This CDR3 has 17 amino acids. Germline V gives CDR1 SGDLS, CDR2 YYNGEE. The CDR3 spells CASSVEVAGDSYNEQFF. Written as DNA, the CDR3 is TGTGCCAGCAGCGTAGAGGTGGCGGGAGACTCCTACAATGAGCAGTTCTTC.

The J gene is TRBJ2-3, the V gene TRBV9, with 16 bases that match TRBD2. Germline values: CDR1 SGDLS, CDR2 YYNGEE. This CDR3 comprises 17 residues. With V trimmed by 4 bases and J by 1 base, 3 bases remained unmatched. The DNA for the CDR3 is TGTGCCAGCAGCATCGGGACTAGCGGGAGGGGCACAGATACGCAGTATTTT. Its translation: CASSIGTSGRGTDTQYF.

The chain has TRBV5-1 and TRBJ2-7; 8 bases are shared with TRBD2. Germline V gene sequence: CDR1 SGHRS, CDR2 YFSETQ. Unmatched junction bases numbered 12, after V lost 4 bases and J lost 3 bases. The CDR3 spans 16 residues. CDR3 bases: TGCGCCAGCAGCGCGCAAGCGGGAGCCACCAGCTACGAGCAGTACTTC. Translated: CASSAQAGATSYEQYF.

The chain employs TRBV25-1 and TRBJ1-3; D not certain. The CDR3 covers 15 residues. Germline CDR1 reads MGHDK; CDR2 reads SYGVNS. V lost 7 bases to trimming and J lost 3 bases, with 16 bases between them. CDR3 amino acids: CASTYRSLFGNTIYF. CDR3 nucleotides: TGTGCCAGCACTTACCGGAGTCTCTTTGGAAACACCATATATTTT.

The chain employs TRBV29-1 and TRBJ2-7; 10 bases line up with TRBD1. From germline, CDR1 is SQVTM and CDR2 ANQGSEA. V trimming: 5 bases; J trimming: 0 bases; junction bases outside the gene matches: 16. CDR3 size: 18 residues. The CDR3 bases are TGCAGCGTTATTACCCCCCCCCGGACAGGGGGTAGCTCCTACGAGCAGTACTTC. Encoded protein: CSVITPPRTGGSSYEQYF.

V usage is TRBV7-3 and J usage is TRBJ2-3; 7 bases line up with TRBD2. The J segment lost 5 bases and the V segment lost 1 base, leaving 12 bases of the junction unmatched. The CDR3 runs 17 residues. In germline, CDR1 is SGHTA, CDR2 FQGTGA. CDR3 protein: CASSLSGPSGGGDTQYF. Here the CDR3 DNA reads TGTGCCAGCAGCTTAAGCGGGCCTAGCGGCGGAGGAGATACGCAGTATTTT. Combining the CDR3 with reference TRBV7-3 and TRBJ2-3 gives the whole variable domain GAGVSQTPSNKVTEKGKYVELRCDPISGHTALYWYRQSLGQGPEFLIYFQGTGAADDSGLPNDRFFAVRPEGSVSTLKIQRTERGDSAVYLCASSLSGPSGGGDTQYFGPGTRLTVL.

The V and J genes are TRBV7-2 and TRBJ1-1, with TRBD1 matching 9 bases. Germline lookup yields CDR1 SGHTA and CDR2 FQGNSA. V shed 6 bases, J shed 3 bases, and the junction held 8 bases outside the gene matches. This CDR3 is built from 15 residues. The CDR3 loop reads CASRTGTGKHTEAFF. The CDR3 coding sequence is TGTGCCAGCAGAACCGGGACAGGGAAACACACTGAAGCTTTCTTT.

The genes are TRBV7-2 and TRBJ1-2; TRBD1 might be the D (5 bases). The CDR3 extends over 15 amino acids. Germline V gene data show CDR1 as SGHTA and CDR2 as FQGNSA. The ends were cut back, 5 bases at V and 8 bases at J, with 21 bases in the middle. In nucleotides, the CDR3 is TGTGCCAGCAGCGTACCAAGCCGGGCAGGGCGCGGCTACACCTTC. Residues: CASSVPSRAGRGYTF.

The chain couples TRBV4-1 to TRBJ2-3; TRBD1 agrees at 7 bases. V shed 4 bases and J 2 bases; nucleotides not matched to a gene: 6. The germline gives CDR1 MGHRA, CDR2 YSYEKL. The CDR3 has 15 residues. The CDR3 region has the DNA TGCGCCAGCAGCCCCGGGACAGCAAACACAGATACGCAGTATTTT. This sequence encodes CASSPGTANTDTQYF.

The rearrangement joins TRBV28 to TRBJ2-3; 7 bases are shared with TRBD2. Per germline, CDR1 MDHEN and CDR2 SYDVKM. V lost 5 bases to trimming and J lost 5 bases; unmatched junction nucleotides: 10. The CDR3 spans 15 residues. The CDR3 spells CASSIPWAGEDTQYF. In DNA form, the CDR3 reads TGTGCCAGCAGTATACCCTGGGCGGGAGAAGATACGCAGTATTTT. The complete variable domain, with remaining parts taken from reference TRBV28 and TRBJ2-3, reads DVKVTQSSRYLVKRTGEKVFLECVQDMDHENMFWYRQDPGLGLRLIYFSYDVKMKEKGDIPEGYSVSREKKERFSLILESASTNQTSMYLCASSIPWAGEDTQYFGPGTRLTVL.

The chain recombines TRBV10-3 with TRBJ1-1, with TRBD1 matching 8 bases. Germline values: CDR1 ENHRY, CDR2 SYGVKD. This CDR3 region has 15 residues. V lost 6 bases, J lost 1 base, and 7 bases stayed unmatched. The CDR3 sequence is CAIRRTGLQNTEAFF. In DNA, the CDR3 is TGTGCCATCAGGCGGACAGGGCTACAGAACACTGAAGCTTTCTTT.

The V call is TRBV7-8, the J call TRBJ2-7, with TRBD1 as a possible D gene (5 bases). The CDR3 runs 13 residues. The ends were cut back, 7 bases at V and 0 bases at J, with 10 bases in the middle. CDR1 is SGHVS, CDR2 FQNEAQ, per germline. The CDR3 coding sequence is TGTGCCAGCAACAGGCTCAGCTCCTACGAGCAGTACTTC. Translation gives CASNRLSSYEQYF.

The chain uses TRBV25-1 and TRBJ2-5; TRBD2 agrees at 10 bases. Germline V gene sequence: CDR1 MGHDK, CDR2 SYGVNS. This CDR3 is 15 amino acids long. Trimming cost V 3 bases and J 4 bases; bases outside gene matches: 5. As DNA, the CDR3 is TGTGCCAGCAGTGATTCCGGGACTAGCGTAGAGACCCAGTACTTC. Protein sequence: CASSDSGTSVETQYF.

The chain links TRBV29-1 to TRBJ2-7, with 9 bases lining up with TRBD2. Germline lookup yields CDR1 SQVTM and CDR2 ANQGSEA. With 5 bases clipped from V and 4 bases from J, the junction kept 9 bases outside the gene matches. The CDR3 extends over 14 amino acids. CDR3 in amino acids: CSVTLAGRVYEQYF. CDR3 nucleotides: TGCAGCGTTACCCTAGCGGGACGAGTTTACGAGCAGTACTTC.

The chain is built from TRBV6-6 and TRBJ1-1; maybe TRBD1 (5 bases). With 2 bases removed from V and 5 bases from J, the gap between germline ends came to 9 bases. The V gene's germline CDR1 is MNHNY and CDR2 SVGAGI (reference sequence). The CDR3 loop spans 13 amino acids. The CDR3 region has the DNA TGTGCCAGCAGTTACGCAGGGATAACTGAAGCTTTCTTT. It codes for CASSYAGITEAFF.

V gene TRBV11-3 combines with J gene TRBJ2-3, with 8 bases identical to TRBD2. The CDR3 runs 12 residues. Per the germline V gene, CDR1 is SGHNT and CDR2 is YENEEA. V dropped 5 bases and J dropped 6; count of bases not matched to a gene: 1. The DNA of the CDR3 is TGTGCCAGCAGCCCGGGGGGGGATACGCAGTATTTT. This translates into CASSPGGDTQYF.

The CDR3 reads CASSWDRNTEAFF. For the CDR3, the DNA is TGTGCCAGCAGCTGGGACAGGAACACTGAAGCTTTCTTT. This chain joins TRBV7-2 and TRBJ1-1; TRBD1 aligns across 7 bases. The junction had 0 bases not matched to a gene; V was cut back by 4 bases and J by 1 base. The germline V gene has CDR1 SGHTA and CDR2 FQGNSA. CDR3 length: 13 residues.

V gene TRBV27 combines with J gene TRBJ2-3, with TRBD2 identical over 8 bases. The germline CDR1 and CDR2 sequences are MNHEY and SMNVEV (reference sequence). There are 21 residues in the CDR3. V lost 7 bases, J lost 4 bases, and 28 bases stayed unmatched. This CDR3 reads CASTTRFLGGEVGRAPDTQYF. DNA for the CDR3: TGTGCCAGCACTACCCGATTTCTGGGGGGGGAAGTCGGGAGGGCCCCAGATACGCAGTATTTT.

The chain carries TRBV11-2 and TRBJ2-1, with 13 bases fitting TRBD2. Losses at the gene ends were 4 bases for V and 10 bases for J; bases not matched to a gene: 7. Germline CDR1 is SGHAT and CDR2 is FQNNGV. The CDR3 is 15 amino acids. The CDR3 region is CASSYGLAGVREQFF. DNA for the CDR3: TGTGCCAGCAGCTACGGACTAGCGGGAGTTCGGGAGCAGTTCTTC.

The rearrangement uses TRBV6-5 and TRBJ2-5, with D tentatively TRBD1 (5 bases). CDR1 and CDR2 from the germline V gene are MNHEY and SVGAGI. This CDR3 is 13 amino acids long. V was trimmed by 2 bases and J by 5 bases, leaving 9 bases between them. The CDR3 coding sequence is TGTGCCAGCAGTTACCCGCCAGGGGAGACCCAGTACTTC. It is translated as CASSYPPGETQYF.

V is TRBV2 and J is TRBJ2-1, with TRBD1 identical over 9 bases. CDR3 length: 15 residues. The V and J ends lost 7 bases and 4 bases, in that order; junction bases with no gene match: 8. Germline CDR1 and CDR2: SNHLY and FYNNEI. CDR3 protein: CASNEDRGPYNEQFF. For the CDR3, the DNA is TGTGCCAGCAATGAGGACAGGGGCCCGTACAATGAGCAGTTCTTC.

This chain uses TRBV15 with TRBJ2-7; unclear D gene. CDR3 size: 10 residues. Trimming removed 6 bases at V and 3 bases at J, with 3 bases between. The V gene's germline CDR1 is LNHNV and CDR2 YYDKDF (reference sequence). In DNA form, the CDR3 reads TGTGCCACCAGTAACTACGAGCAGTACTTC. Translation: CATSNYEQYF.

The chain has TRBV10-3 and TRBJ2-3; the match to TRBD2 covers 12 bases. This CDR3 region has 15 residues. In germline, CDR1 is ENHRY, CDR2 SYGVKD. J gave up 0 bases and V 11 bases, and 6 bases lay outside the gene matches. The CDR3 DNA follows: TGTGCCGTACTAGCGGGAGGACTTAGCACAGATACGCAGTATTTT. This codes for CAVLAGGLSTDTQYF.

The rearrangement joins TRBV19 to TRBJ1-4; D call uncertain. The CDR3 covers 15 residues. Germline CDR1 LNHDA, CDR2 SQIVND (reference sequence). V gave up 6 bases and J gave up 5 bases, with 16 bases separating them. The CDR3 protein is CASRKVQAANEKLFF. For the CDR3, the DNA is TGTGCCAGTAGAAAAGTGCAAGCGGCGAATGAAAAACTGTTTTTT.

The J gene is TRBJ2-3, the V gene TRBV5-1; weak D call: TRBD1 (6 bases). Trimming pared 3 bases from V and 2 bases from J, leaving 13 bases between. Germline-derived CDR1 and CDR2 are SGHRS and YFSETQ. The CDR3 has 15 residues. CDR3 residues: CASSSGQTTTDTQYF. In DNA, the CDR3 is TGCGCCAGCAGCTCTGGACAGACCACCACAGATACGCAGTATTTT.